Sequencing of this T cell receptor (beta chain) was carried out in a study of cytomegalovirus exposure and HLA in healthy donors. This table comes from immunoSEQ multiplex PCR, and its TCRdb copy is limited to in-frame clones, with some not included. Seen here are about 160,000 clones, about 89% observed once, and the top ten hold over 2.5%. With respect to this clone: Additional DNA sequences in this sample encode the identical CDR3.

From germline, CDR1 is SGHNT and CDR2 YYREEE (reference sequence). The CDR3 is 14 amino acids. The V gene end was trimmed by 2 bases and the J gene end by 0 bases; junction bases not matched to a gene: 1. The sample taken for sequencing was PBMCs. V usage is TRBV5-4 and J usage is TRBJ2-7; TRBD2 matches 8 bases. This sequence originates from a woman aged 18-29 years in good health and CMV-seropositive. The CDR3 protein is CASSLSGSSYEQYF. In DNA form, the CDR3 reads TGTGCCAGCAGCTTAAGCGGGAGCTCCTACGAGCAGTACTTC.